This TCR beta chain was sequenced for a study of cytomegalovirus exposure and HLA in healthy donors. Findings and caveats of the study: When the data were analyzed later, several of the most significant clusters appeared to be linked to common viral pathogens.

Germline lookup yields CDR1 SGHVS and CDR2 FQNEAQ. The CDR3 contains 14 residues. The trim removed 3 bases at V and 4 bases at J, leaving 1 base unmatched. In regard to this clone: Its antigen remains unknown.

The PCR used 60 Vbeta and 13 Jbeta primers. Data came from immunoSEQ multiplex PCR; TCRdb stores just in-frame clones and leaves some out. The table shows about 190,000 clones, with around 86% occurring only once. The sample taken for sequencing was PBMCs. The V and J genes are TRBV7-8 and TRBJ2-3; the match to TRBD2 covers 10 bases. This clonotype originated in a young woman in good health and CMV-seronegative. The CDR3 nucleotides read TGTGCCAGCAGCTTCGGACTAGCGGCAGATACGCAGTATTTT. Its protein is CASSFGLAADTQYF. Full variable domain (outside the CDR3, taken from reference TRBV7-8 and TRBJ2-3): GAGVSQSPRYKVAKRGQDVALRCDPISGHVSLFWYQQALGQGPEFLTYFQNEAQLDKSGLPSDRFFAERPEGSVSTLKIQRTQQEDSAVYLCASSFGLAADTQYFGPGTRLTVL.